The TCR beta chain under discussion was sequenced for a study of blood T cell repertoires in COVID-19. The overall study: The cDNA or gDNA used as material had been derived from T cells, B-cell-depleted T cells, or PBMCs.

CDR1 is SGHNT and CDR2 is YYREEE in the germline V gene (reference sequence). With V trimmed by 2 bases and J by 8 bases, 2 bases remained unmatched. CDR3 size: 12 residues. Clones were sequenced by immunoSEQ multiplex PCR, and TCRdb holds only the in-frame ones, with some missing. The sample lists 250,000 to 300,000 clones, 88% occurring once. The receptor's source is a woman in her 30s with COVID-19, enrolled during active disease. The sequencing input was peripheral blood. V usage is TRBV5-4 and J usage is TRBJ1-1; 8 nucleotides align to TRBD1. The CDR3 bases are TGTGCCAGCAGCTTACAGGGGGGGGAAGCTTTCTTT. Translated: CASSLQGGEAFF.